A single sample is the source of the 28 T cell receptor beta chains below, sequenced in a study of blood T cell repertoires in COVID-19. Produced via immunoSEQ multiplex PCR; TCRdb's table is partial and in-frame only. The sample holds roughly 200,000 clones, about four fifths seen once. The material sequenced was peripheral blood. The receptors come from a woman in her sixties or seventies with active or convalescent COVID-19.

This rearrangement joins TRBV18 to TRBJ1-6; 8 nucleotides align to TRBD1. Germline assignment: CDR1 KGHSH and CDR2 LQKENI. V shed 5 bases, J shed 10 bases, and the junction held 4 bases outside the gene matches. The CDR3 runs 13 residues. Here the CDR3 DNA reads TGTGCCAGCTCATCGGACAGGGAGTCACCCCTCCACTTT. Translation: CASSSDRESPLHF.

This chain links TRBV24-1 with TRBJ2-5; weak D call: TRBD1 (5 bases). Trimming took 7 bases from V and 10 from J, leaving 18 bases between them. Germline lookup yields CDR1 KGHDR and CDR2 SFDVKD. The CDR3 contains 13 residues. The CDR3 sequence: CATRCRVFEDQYF. The CDR3 coding sequence is TGTGCCACCAGGTGCAGGGTTTTTGAGGACCAGTACTTC.

This chain joins TRBV7-8 and TRBJ1-1; 8 positions agree with TRBD1. Germline V gives CDR1 SGHVS, CDR2 FQNEAQ. This CDR3 has 16 amino acids. The ends lost 5 bases at V and 2 bases at J; junction bases unmatched: 10. The DNA for the CDR3 is TGTGCCAGCAGCGTGAGGACAGGGACCCCTAACACTGAAGCTTTCTTT. Translating it yields CASSVRTGTPNTEAFF.

The chain has TRBV7-8 and TRBJ2-3; TRBD2 matches 10 bases. This CDR3 spans 15 amino acids. CDR1 SGHVS and CDR2 FQNEAQ come from the germline V gene. Trimming took 5 bases from V and 1 from J; bases not matched to a gene: 3. The CDR3 is CASSVGTSGTDTQYF. CDR3 DNA sequence: TGTGCCAGCAGCGTCGGGACTAGCGGCACAGATACGCAGTATTTT.

The V and J genes are TRBV3-1 (or the pseudogene TRBV3-2) and TRBJ2-1; 7 nucleotides align to TRBD1. CDR3 length equals 16 residues. V lost 1 base and J lost 7; bases outside the gene matches: 10. Germline assignment: CDR1 LGHDT and CDR2 YNNKEL (reference sequence). The CDR3 DNA reads as TGTGCCAGCAGCCAAGGCACAGGGGTGGTGATGAATGAGCAGTTCTTC. It specifies CASSQGTGVVMNEQFF.

The count of this clone is one. This chain joins TRBV15 and TRBJ1-1; D call uncertain. Germline V gene lookup returns CDR1 LNHNV and CDR2 YYDKDF (reference sequence). Trimming removed 0 bases at V and 2 bases at J, with 16 bases between. The CDR3 loop spans 17 amino acids. Here the CDR3 reads CATSRDLQFAENTEAFF. The CDR3 nucleotides read TGTGCCACCAGCAGAGATCTCCAGTTCGCAGAAAACACTGAAGCTTTCTTT.

The chain joins TRBV12-5 to TRBJ1-4, with TRBD1 matching 8 bases. CDR1 LGHNT and CDR2 FRNRAP come from the germline V gene. With 1 base clipped from V and 6 bases from J, the junction kept 4 bases outside the gene matches. CDR3 length: 15 amino acids. The CDR3 sequence: CASGLGRGPYEKLFF. In DNA, the CDR3 is TGTGCTAGTGGTTTGGGCAGGGGGCCTTATGAAAAACTGTTTTTT.

The count of this clone is one. The CDR3 sequence: CTRKRQNLKKGHNEQFF. CDR3 nucleotide sequence: TGCACCAGGAAGCGACAGAACTTAAAAAAAGGCCACAATGAGCAGTTCTTC. J is TRBJ2-1 and V is TRBV1; whether TRBD1, the table's D call, matches the DNA was not checked. TRBV1 is a known pseudogene. This CDR3 comprises 17 residues.

The chain couples TRBV4-2 to TRBJ2-6; possibly TRBD2 for D (6 bases). This CDR3 contains 19 residues. From germline, CDR1 is LGHNA and CDR2 YNFKEQ. Trimming took 4 bases from V and 2 from J, leaving 21 bases between them. The CDR3 sequence: CASSPLDPVAEAGANVLTF. DNA for the CDR3: TGTGCCAGCAGCCCCCTAGACCCCGTAGCGGAGGCTGGGGCCAACGTCCTGACTTTC.

The chain links TRBV19 to TRBJ2-7; 12 positions match TRBD2. The J segment lost 4 bases and the V segment lost 4 bases, leaving 5 bases of the junction unmatched. CDR1 LNHDA and CDR2 SQIVND come from the germline V gene (reference sequence). The CDR3 is 15 amino acids. CDR3 loop: CASSRTSGIGYEQYF. The CDR3, as DNA: TGTGCCAGTAGTAGGACTAGCGGGATCGGGTACGAGCAGTACTTC.

In DNA form, the CDR3 reads TGTGCCAGCAGCCTCGCCACAACAGCCGATGAGCAGTTCTTC. This codes for CASSLATTADEQFF. The chain links TRBV11-3 to TRBJ2-1, with unresolved D. CDR1 is SGHNT, CDR2 YENEEA, per germline. This CDR3 is built from 14 residues. Trimming left V 5 bases short and J 8 bases short, with 16 bases between.

The chain recombines TRBV11-3 with TRBJ2-1, with 12 positions matching TRBD2. CDR1 SGHNT and CDR2 YENEEA come from the germline V gene. The CDR3 has 17 residues. V dropped 5 bases and J dropped 0; count of bases not matched to a gene: 5. The CDR3 sequence: CASSPSGRASSYNEQFF. The CDR3 DNA reads TGTGCCAGCAGCCCTAGCGGGAGGGCGAGCTCCTACAATGAGCAGTTCTTC.

V and J are TRBV5-1 and TRBJ2-3, with a possible D match to TRBD2 (6 bases). Trimming took off 5 bases at V and 0 bases at J, with 13 bases between the two ends. CDR1 is SGHRS, CDR2 YFSETQ, per germline. CDR3 length: 15 residues. The CDR3 region is CASSPRGASTDTQYF. The CDR3 coding sequence is TGCGCCAGCAGTCCCCGCGGGGCTAGCACAGATACGCAGTATTTT. Variable domain in full (rest from reference TRBV5-1 and TRBJ2-3): KAGVTQTPRYLIKTRGQQVTLSCSPISGHRSVSWYQQTPGQGLQFLFEYFSETQRNKGNFPGRFSGRQFSNSRSEMNVSTLELGDSALYLCASSPRGASTDTQYFGPGTRLTVL.

This clone was seen ten or more times. V usage is TRBV7-9 and J usage is TRBJ2-5; maybe TRBD1 (5 bases). Trimming took 5 bases from V and 4 from J, leaving 20 bases between them. The CDR3 consists of 16 residues. The germline V gene has CDR1 SEHNR and CDR2 FQNEAQ (reference sequence). The CDR3 is CASSPPNEGVGETQYF. The CDR3 DNA reads as TGTGCCAGCAGCCCCCCGAATGAAGGGGTCGGAGAGACCCAGTACTTC.

This clone was observed a single time. The chain recombines TRBV7-2 with TRBJ2-1, with TRBD2 matching over 7 bases. CDR1 SGHTA and CDR2 FQGNSA come from the germline V gene. The length of the CDR3 is 13 residues. Trimming cost V 4 bases and J 5 bases; bases outside gene matches: 2. CDR3 in amino acids: CASSWTSDNEQFF. The DNA of the CDR3 is TGTGCCAGCAGCTGGACTAGTGACAATGAGCAGTTCTTC.

The gene calls are TRBV11-2 and TRBJ2-1; a weak D match, TRBD1 (5 bases). V was trimmed by 0 bases and J by 5 bases, leaving 23 bases between them. The CDR3 runs 19 residues. CDR1 is SGHAT, CDR2 FQNNGV, per germline. This CDR3 reads CASSLDLLRGRARDNEQFF. The CDR3 DNA follows: TGTGCCAGCAGCTTAGATCTGTTAAGGGGTAGGGCAAGGGACAATGAGCAGTTCTTC.

This clone showed up just a few times. The chain joins TRBV28 to TRBJ2-7, with a possible D match to TRBD2 (5 bases). Germline values: CDR1 MDHEN, CDR2 SYDVKM. The length of the CDR3 is 13 residues. V was pared by 3 bases and J by 6 bases, with 12 bases between. The CDR3 loop is CASSFQRSGEQYF. The CDR3 DNA sequence: TGTGCCAGCAGTTTCCAGCGGTCGGGCGAGCAGTACTTC.

In this sample, this clone turned up once. This chain links TRBV7-7 with TRBJ1-1; no clear D gene. The germline V and J ends were trimmed by 4 bases and 2 bases, with 8 bases remaining between them. The CDR3 length is 13 residues. Germline V gene sequence: CDR1 SSHAT, CDR2 FNYEAQ (reference sequence). DNA of the CDR3: TGTGCCAGCAGCTACGGGGTTAACACTGAAGCTTTCTTT. Its protein product is CASSYGVNTEAFF.

This chain uses TRBV25-1 with TRBJ2-1; 9 bases line up with TRBD1. With V trimmed by 5 bases and J by 4 bases, 12 bases remained unmatched. Germline CDR1 MGHDK, CDR2 SYGVNS. The CDR3 extends over 17 amino acids. CDR3 DNA: TGTGCCAGCAGTCCAACAAAGGGACAGGGATGGTACAATGAGCAGTTCTTC. Protein: CASSPTKGQGWYNEQFF. Together with reference TRBV25-1 and TRBJ2-1, the CDR3 gives the full variable domain: EADIYQTPRYLVIGTGKKITLECSQTMGHDKMYWYQQDPGMELHLIHYSYGVNSTEKGDLSSESTVSRIRTEHFPLTLESARPSHTSQYLCASSPTKGQGWYNEQFFGPGTRLTVL.

This clone is a singleton in its sample. The rearrangement uses TRBV6-2 or TRBV6-3 and TRBJ1-2; D gene uncertain. The CDR3 extends over 13 amino acids. Germline V gene lookup returns CDR1 MNHEY and CDR2 SVGEGT. Trimming took 2 bases from V and 4 from J, leaving 8 bases between them. The CDR3 DNA is TGTGCCAGCAGTTACGGCCGGGGCTATGGCTACACCTTC. This sequence encodes CASSYGRGYGYTF.

The V gene is TRBV7-8, the J gene TRBJ2-5; D is unclear. CDR1 is SGHVS and CDR2 is FQNEAQ in the germline V gene. The V and J ends lost 0 bases and 4 bases respectively, with 9 bases between them. The CDR3 is made up of 14 amino acids. The CDR3, as DNA: TGTGCCAGCAGCTTAGCGAGACGCGGAGAGACCCAGTACTTC. Its translation: CASSLARRGETQYF.

The chain employs TRBV28 and TRBJ1-4; 7 nucleotides line up with TRBD1. The trim removed 0 bases at V and 7 bases at J, leaving 5 bases unmatched. This CDR3 spans 15 amino acids. The germline V gene has CDR1 MDHEN and CDR2 SYDVKM. CDR3 in amino acids: CASSLWTGHSEKLFF. The CDR3 coding sequence is TGTGCCAGCAGTTTATGGACAGGGCATAGTGAAAAACTGTTTTTT.

Comments on this clone: At one of its ends the junction is not consistent with the germline gene, which may arise from a read error. The chain employs TRBV5-1 and TRBJ2-7; 9 bases match TRBD2. Germline V gene data show CDR1 as SGHRS and CDR2 as YFSETQ. This CDR3 comprises 14 residues. The CDR3 protein is CASSYLAGAQGGLF. The CDR3 nucleotides are TGCGCCAGCAGCTACTTAGCGGGAGCTCAAGGAGGGCTCTTC.

This rearrangement joins TRBV7-2 to TRBJ1-6; D gene ambiguous. Deletions cut 1 base from V and 12 bases from J, with 7 bases between. The CDR3 runs 12 residues. Germline CDR1 reads SGHTA; CDR2 reads FQGNSA. The CDR3 protein is CASSLDHLPLHF. Here the CDR3 DNA reads TGTGCCAGCAGCTTAGATCACTTACCCCTCCACTTT.

This clone was seen ten or more times. The chain links TRBV6-6 to TRBJ1-5; D is unresolved. Trimming removed 4 bases at V and 6 bases at J, with 13 bases between. The CDR3 has 14 amino acids. Germline V gene data show CDR1 as MNHNY and CDR2 as SVGAGI (reference sequence). The CDR3 here is CASSFGGEAQPQHF. In DNA form, the CDR3 reads TGTGCCAGCAGTTTCGGCGGGGAGGCTCAGCCCCAGCATTTT.

Only one count was recorded for this clone. This chain links TRBV5-4 with TRBJ2-2, with D possibly being TRBD2 (5 bases). Germline assignment: CDR1 SGHNT and CDR2 YYREEE (reference sequence). V was trimmed by 0 bases and J by 5 bases, leaving 11 bases between them. The CDR3 has 15 amino acids. The chain's CDR3 is CASSLGGEPTGELFF. The CDR3 DNA reads TGTGCCAGCAGCTTGGGGGGAGAGCCAACCGGGGAGCTGTTTTTT.

This chain connects TRBV15 to TRBJ2-3; perhaps TRBD1 as D (6 bases). The CDR3 totals 13 residues. Germline values: CDR1 LNHNV, CDR2 YYDKDF (reference sequence). V was shortened by 5 bases and J by 3 bases, with 9 bases between the two germline ends. The CDR3 sequence: CATSSRGTDTQYF. As DNA, the CDR3 is TGTGCCACCAGCTCTAGGGGGACAGATACGCAGTATTTT.

The J gene is TRBJ2-3, the V gene TRBV9, with 14 bases identical to TRBD2. The V gene's germline CDR1 is SGDLS and CDR2 YYNGEE. The V gene end was trimmed by 3 bases and the J gene end by 5 bases; junction bases not matched to a gene: 11. This CDR3 has 18 amino acids. CDR3 sequence reads: CASSGWRGLAGVGDTQYF. The CDR3 DNA sequence: TGTGCCAGCAGCGGGTGGCGGGGACTAGCGGGAGTTGGAGATACGCAGTATTTT.